This paragraph reports one T cell receptor beta chain. The source of the sample is a study of blood T cell repertoires in COVID-19. About the research overall: Researchers got acute and convalescent COVID-19 samples from the United States, Italy and Spain.

CDR3 length: 15 residues. Germline-derived CDR1 and CDR2 are SGHAT and FQNNGV. Trimming took 5 bases from V and 4 from J, leaving 17 bases between them. Original processing methods: Scientists estimated how many nucleated cells there were by amplifying reference gene primers. The repertoire was sequenced with immunoSEQ multiplex PCR; TCRdb's copy has only in-frame clones and lacks some. The V and J calls and clone size come from that table; D and trimming were worked out from the DNA. The table lists 200,000 to 250,000 clones, 87% of them singletons. In terms of age and location, participants ranged from roughly 18 to 90 years and lived in about two dozen US areas. Clinical histories supplied by participants themselves formed the basis of cohort assignment.

The TCR was taken from a man aged 18 to 30 with acute COVID-19. The J gene is TRBJ1-2, the V gene TRBV11-2; D perhaps matches TRBD1 (5 bases). Sequences were obtained from PBMCs or T cells enriched from blood (not recorded which). The CDR3 coding sequence is TGTGCCAGCAGCCAAGGGGTAGCCACGGTCTATGGCTACACCTTC. Protein product: CASSQGVATVYGYTF.